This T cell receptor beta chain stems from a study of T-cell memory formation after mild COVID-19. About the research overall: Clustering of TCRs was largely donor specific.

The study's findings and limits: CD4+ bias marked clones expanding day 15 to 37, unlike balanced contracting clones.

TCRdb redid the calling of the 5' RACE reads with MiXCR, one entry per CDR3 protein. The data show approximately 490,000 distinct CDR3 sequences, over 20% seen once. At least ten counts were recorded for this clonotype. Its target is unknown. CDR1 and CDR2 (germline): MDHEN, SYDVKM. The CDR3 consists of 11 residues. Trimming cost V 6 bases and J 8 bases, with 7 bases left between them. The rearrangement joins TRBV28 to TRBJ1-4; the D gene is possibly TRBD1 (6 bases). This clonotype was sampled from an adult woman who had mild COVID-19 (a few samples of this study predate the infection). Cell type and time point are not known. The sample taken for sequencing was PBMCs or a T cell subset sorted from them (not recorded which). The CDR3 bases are TGTGCCAGCAGCAGGGGCGAAAAACTGTTTTTT. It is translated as CASSRGEKLFF.